The clone carrying this T cell receptor beta chain was recorded at least ten times. Its matching antigen is unknown. The sample originates from a study of T-cell reconstitution after alpha-beta-depleted transplantation in children. Study-wide results and caveats: The study reportedly traced alpha-beta T cells about two months after transplant to several hundred expanded graft clones. T-cell counts and diversity at one year following transplant were attributed mainly to newly produced T cells.

Preparation of the TCRbeta library was carried out with unique molecular identifiers. TCRdb recomputed calls from the PCR reads with MiXCR, one row per CDR3 protein. Counted here are roughly 300,000 distinct CDR3 sequences, about 9.9% occurring once; the ten biggest clones make up roughly a quarter. This CDR3 contains 16 residues. Germline CDR1 is MNHEY and CDR2 is SMNVEV (reference sequence). The junction had 7 bases not matched to a gene; V was cut back by 7 bases and J by 4 bases. Sequenced material: peripheral blood, taken 180 days after TCRalphabeta/CD19-depleted stem cell transplant. The chain joins TRBV27 to TRBJ2-6; TRBD1 aligns across 10 bases. This clonotype was obtained from a male patient aged 2 to 10 who had a stem cell transplant for chronic granulomatous disease, so the T cells may come from the graft donor. The CDR3 loop reads CASTRQGAFGANVLTF. The CDR3 nucleotides read TGTGCCAGCACAAGACAGGGGGCGTTCGGGGCCAACGTCCTGACTTTC.